Listed below are T cell receptor beta chains from one sample, sequenced in a study of blood T cell repertoires in COVID-19. Sequencing was performed with immunoSEQ multiplex PCR; in TCRdb, only in-frame clones are kept and a portion is missing. This table holds about 140,000 clones, more than 80% found once. Sequencing used peripheral blood. All receptors come from a woman older than 75 with acute or convalescent COVID-19. The CDR3 runs from the conserved cysteine through the conserved F or W. Fields, in order: clone size, D gene, CDR3 length, V gene, J gene, CDR3 protein, CDR3 DNA. D genes are given only for firm matches. Clone size is shown for a subset of rows, as once, few, many or a class of expanded clone.

>.|.|15|TRBV19|TRBJ1-2
CASSESSTTTYGYTF
TGTGCCAGTAGCGAATCTTCGACAACGACCTATGGCTACACCTTC
>.|TRBD2|14|TRBV19|TRBJ2-1
CASSPRTSESEQFF
TGTGCCAGTAGTCCGCGGACTAGTGAAAGTGAGCAGTTCTTC
>once|.|16|TRBV6-6|TRBJ1-1
CASSYSLKGLGAEAFF
TGTGCCAGCAGTTACTCTCTAAAGGGACTGGGCGCTGAAGCTTTCTTT
>.|TRBD2|14|TRBV5-5|TRBJ2-1
CASSLEGREDEQFF
TGTGCCAGCAGCTTGGAGGGCCGGGAGGATGAGCAGTTCTTC
>.|TRBD1|15|TRBV7-2|TRBJ1-2
CASTLPGTGLYGYTF
TGTGCCAGCACCCTTCCCGGGACAGGCCTCTATGGCTACACCTTC
>.|TRBD1|13|TRBV7-3|TRBJ1-2
CASSRDREYGYTF
TGTGCCAGCAGCCGGGACAGAGAGTATGGCTACACCTTC
>once|.|16|TRBV19|TRBJ1-2
CASSIAQRAYYYGYTF
TGTGCCAGTAGTATCGCCCAGCGGGCATATTACTATGGCTACACCTTC
>.|.|15|TRBV18|TRBJ1-2
CASSLLGPPGDGYTF
TGTGCCAGCTCACTACTAGGTCCCCCGGGAGATGGCTACACCTTC
>once|TRBD2|15|TRBV7-2|TRBJ2-2
CASSATTSGTGELFF
TGTGCCAGCAGCGCGACGACTAGCGGCACCGGGGAGCTGTTTTTT
>.|TRBD1|14|TRBV5-1|TRBJ2-5
CASSFGQGQETQYF
TGCGCCAGCAGCTTTGGACAGGGCCAAGAGACCCAGTACTTC
>.|TRBD1|14|TRBV6-5|TRBJ1-1
CASSYSTGAGEAFF
TGTGCCAGCAGTTACTCTACAGGGGCAGGTGAAGCTTTCTTT
>.|.|12|TRBV2|TRBJ1-5
CASRLLSGPQHF
TGTGCCAGCAGGTTGCTTTCGGGGCCCCAGCATTTT
>.|.|13|TRBV3-1/TRBV3-2|TRBJ1-1
CASSQRQGSEAFF
TGTGCCAGCAGCCAGCGTCAGGGCTCTGAAGCTTTCTTT
>.|.|14|TRBV9|TRBJ2-5
CASSVAGRQETQYF
TGTGCCAGCAGCGTAGCGGGGAGACAAGAGACCCAGTACTTC
>.|.|15|TRBV23-1|TRBJ1-1
CASSQSKAGNTEAFF
TGCGCCAGCAGTCAATCTAAGGCGGGGAACACTGAAGCTTTCTTT
>.|TRBD1|13|TRBV28|TRBJ1-2
CASSSGTVYGYTF
TGTGCCAGCAGTTCCGGGACAGTCTATGGCTACACCTTC
>.|.|13|TRBV3-1/TRBV3-2|TRBJ2-6
CASTSSGANVLTF
TGTGCCAGCACGAGCTCTGGGGCCAACGTCCTGACTTTC
>.|.|18|TRBV4-3|TRBJ1-1
CASSQDMGFAAGNTEAFF
TGCGCCAGCAGCCAAGATATGGGCTTCGCGGCGGGGAACACTGAAGCTTTCTTT
>.|.|15|TRBV4-3|TRBJ2-3
CASSHGQSSTDTQYF
TGCGCCAGCAGCCACGGACAGTCGAGCACAGATACGCAGTATTTT
>once|.|15|TRBV6-5|TRBJ1-1
CASTSGKRGISEAFF
TGTGCCAGCACCTCAGGGAAAAGGGGGATCTCTGAAGCTTTCTTT
>.|TRBD1|16|TRBV19|TRBJ2-2
CASSRGTGMNTGELFF
TGTGCCAGTAGTCGGGGGACAGGGATGAACACCGGGGAGCTGTTTTTT
>.|.|15|TRBV6-5|TRBJ1-2
CASVEAALLYRGYTF
TGTGCCAGCGTGGAGGCCGCCCTCCTTTATCGGGGCTACACCTTC
>.|.|14|TRBV5-4|TRBJ2-7
CASSSYRNPYEQYF
TGTGCCAGCAGCTCTTACAGGAACCCCTACGAGCAGTACTTC
>.|TRBD1|20|TRBV9|TRBJ2-6
CASSVDRGISRTSGANVLTF
TGTGCCAGCAGCGTAGACAGGGGTATCAGCAGAACCTCTGGGGCCAACGTCCTGACTTTC
>.|.|16|TRBV6-5|TRBJ1-4
CASSYSPTATNEKLFF
TGTGCCAGCAGTTACTCTCCGACAGCAACTAATGAAAAACTGTTTTTT
>.|.|16|TRBV19|TRBJ1-5
CASSIGTVYSNQPQHF
TGTGCCAGTAGTATAGGAACGGTATATAGCAATCAGCCCCAGCATTTT
>once|.|15|TRBV11-2|TRBJ1-3
CASSDLRGTGNTIYF
TGTGCCAGCTCCGACCTAAGGGGGACTGGAAACACCATATATTTT
>.|.|14|TRBV30|TRBJ1-2
CARAGADDNYGYTF
TGTGCCCGGGCGGGAGCAGATGATAACTATGGCTACACCTTC
>.|TRBD2|14|TRBV10-3|TRBJ2-7
CAISGTSGKYEQYF
TGTGCCATCAGCGGGACTAGCGGGAAATACGAGCAGTACTTC
>few|.|13|TRBV2|TRBJ1-4
CASSPGGKLKLFF
TGTGCCAGCAGTCCCGGGGGGAAGCTGAAGCTGTTTTTT
>.|.|14|TRBV5-5|TRBJ1-5
CASSLGAGNQPQHF
TGTGCCAGCAGCTTGGGGGCAGGCAATCAGCCCCAGCATTTT
>.|.|16|TRBV5-5|TRBJ2-1
CASSLVGPGSYNEQFF
TGTGCCAGCAGCTTGGTCGGTCCGGGCTCCTACAATGAGCAGTTCTTC
>.|TRBD2|12|TRBV2|TRBJ2-5
CASRWEGETQYF
TGTGCCAGCAGGTGGGAGGGAGAGACCCAGTACTTC
>.|.|13|TRBV18|TRBJ2-5
CASSPEGRETQYF
TGTGCCAGCTCACCCGAGGGCCGGGAGACCCAGTACTTC
>.|.|14|TRBV29-1|TRBJ2-3
CSVGWGGRTDTQYF
TGCAGCGTTGGTTGGGGAGGAAGGACAGATACGCAGTATTTT
>.|.|15|TRBV5-3|TRBJ2-7
CARSLASSSSYEQYF
TGTGCCAGAAGCTTGGCTAGCTCCAGCTCCTACGAGCAGTACTTC
>.|TRBD1|14|TRBV19|TRBJ1-2
CASSVDRDRVGYTF
TGTGCCAGTAGTGTAGACCGGGACAGGGTCGGCTACACCTTC
>.|.|14|TRBV5-1|TRBJ2-1
CASSFPGSYNEQFF
TGCGCCAGCAGCTTCCCGGGCTCCTACAATGAGCAGTTCTTC
>.|TRBD2|14|TRBV7-9|TRBJ2-5
CASSRGLDQETQYF
TGTGCCAGCAGCCGTGGACTAGACCAAGAGACCCAGTACTTC
>.|.|14|TRBV6-5|TRBJ1-3
CASRPSYSGNTIYF
TGTGCCAGCAGGCCGTCCTACTCTGGAAACACCATATATTTT
>.|.|15|TRBV2|TRBJ2-3
CASSGVGLATDTQYF
TGTGCCAGCAGTGGGGTGGGACTTGCCACAGATACGCAGTATTTT
>.|.|16|TRBV19|TRBJ1-2
CASSILGREASYGYTF
TGTGCCAGTAGTATCCTGGGCAGGGAAGCTAGCTATGGCTACACCTTC
>.|.|14|TRBV10-3|TRBJ1-5
CAISESAGNQPQHF
TGTGCCATCAGTGAGTCAGCGGGAAATCAGCCCCAGCATTTT
>.|.|14|TRBV7-9|TRBJ2-5
CASSLYEGVETQYF
TGTGCCAGCAGCTTATACGAGGGTGTGGAGACCCAGTACTTC
>.|.|13|TRBV10-1|TRBJ1-2
CASRLTTNYGYTF
TGCGCCAGCAGATTGACAACTAACTATGGCTACACCTTC
>.|.|15|TRBV3-1/TRBV3-2|TRBJ2-1
CASSQGRTGYNEQFF
TGTGCCAGCAGCCAAGGTAGGACTGGGTACAATGAGCAGTTCTTC
>.|TRBD1|14|TRBV18|TRBJ1-5
CASSQGQGNQPQHF
TGTGCCAGCTCACAGGGACAGGGAAATCAGCCCCAGCATTTT
>.|TRBD1|19|TRBV7-8|TRBJ2-2
CASSQATSRTGLYTGELFF
TGTGCCAGCAGCCAGGCCACATCCCGGACAGGCCTCTACACCGGGGAGCTGTTTTTT
>.|.|12|TRBV7-8|TRBJ1-2
CASSLDGRANTF
TGTGCCAGCAGCTTAGACGGCAGGGCAAACACCTTC
>.|.|12|TRBV2|TRBJ1-6
CASRRGGSPLHF
TGTGCCAGCAGAAGGGGAGGATCACCCCTCCACTTT
>.|.|13|TRBV6-5|TRBJ1-1
CASSYEGGTEAFF
TGTGCCAGCAGTTACGAAGGGGGCACTGAAGCTTTCTTT
>.|TRBD1|15|TRBV12-5|TRBJ1-5
CASGAGQESNQPQHF
TGTGCTAGTGGGGCCGGACAGGAAAGCAATCAGCCCCAGCATTTT
>few|.|17|TRBV21-1|TRBJ2-3
CASSKVIAGGLTDTQYF
TGTGCCAGCAGCAAAGTAATAGCGGGGGGCCTGACGGATACGCAGTATTTT
>.|.|15|TRBV4-1|TRBJ1-4
CASSQGRATNEKLFF
TGCGCCAGCAGCCAAGGCAGGGCAACTAATGAAAAACTGTTTTTT
>.|.|15|TRBV27|TRBJ1-4
CASSATGRSNEKLFF
TGTGCCAGCAGTGCTACAGGGCGGTCTAATGAAAAACTGTTTTTT
>.|.|16|TRBV5-6|TRBJ1-6
CASSLEGRGWNSPLHF
TGTGCCAGCAGCTTGGAAGGTCGGGGATGGAATTCACCCCTCCACTTT
>once|TRBD1|16|TRBV4-3|TRBJ1-6
CASSHKKWDRESPLHF
TGCGCCAGCAGCCACAAAAAGTGGGACAGGGAATCACCCCTCCACTTT
>few|.|13|TRBV11-2|TRBJ1-1
CASSLGAGTEAFF
TGTGCCAGCAGCTTAGGAGCAGGCACTGAAGCTTTCTTT
>.|TRBD1|15|TRBV15|TRBJ1-2
CATSSSRGSHYGYTF
TGTGCCACCAGCAGTTCCAGGGGGAGTCACTATGGCTACACCTTC